Following are 10 T cell receptor delta chains from one sample sequenced in a study of γδ T cells in repeated Plasmodium falciparum infection. TCRdb fed the multiplex PCR reads into CATT to redo clone calling. The repertoire holds tens of thousands of delta-chain clones, approximately 1.5% seen once, with approximately 16% in the top ten. Flow sorting of PBMC yielded separate Vgamma9/Vdelta2+ and Vdelta2-negative gammadelta T cell populations for bulk repertoire analysis. Material for sequencing was gamma-delta T cells from blood. These receptor sequences come from a pool of human donors (malaria-infected and uninfected, not separated).

On this clone: Since a far larger clone is one base different, this is likely a read error. Additional DNA sequences in this sample encode the identical CDR3. The chain employs TRDV1 and TRDJ1, with 9 bases matching TRDD3. The CDR3 consists of 30 residues. The germline V gene has CDR1 TSWWSYY and CDR2 QGS. J gave up 0 bases and V 1 base, and 45 bases lay outside the gene matches. In nucleotides, the CDR3 is TGTGCTCTTGGGGAACCCCCTTCCGGTCGGACTGTGAACTGGGGGACACCTGGGGCATCACGGAGTTCGTACACCGATAAACTCATCTTT. It yields the protein CALGEPPSGRTVNWGTPGASRSSYTDKLIF.

Only a few counts were recorded for this clone. A single base is all that separates this from a far larger clone, so a read error is likely. Within the sample, other DNA sequences also encode this same CDR3. This sequence joins TRDV1 and TRDJ1; 8 nucleotides line up with TRDD3. Since TCRdb gives no J gene, matching the DNA to germline was used here to assign it. CDR1 is TSWWSYY, CDR2 QGS, per germline. The CDR3 spans 18 residues. V was pared by 2 bases and J by 8 bases, with 19 bases of the junction left unmatched. In DNA form, the CDR3 reads TGTGCTCTTGGGGAAGTGGCGCCCCTCACTCTGCTGGGGGAGAAACTCATCTTT. Translating it yields CALGEVAPLTLLGEKLIF.

This clone was seen a handful of times. TCRdb records a much larger clone's protein for this DNA, with a difference at residue 7 that likely arises from a read error; the protein given is the translation of the DNA. The rearrangement joins TRDV1 to TRDJ1, with 9 positions matching TRDD3. TCRdb lists no J gene, so it was determined here by aligning the DNA to germline. V lost 4 bases to trimming and J lost 4 bases; unmatched junction nucleotides: 28. The CDR3 loop spans 22 amino acids. CDR1 and CDR2 (germline): TSWWSYY, QGS. CDR3 nucleotides: TGTGCTCTTGGGGTATTCTCCCGGAGTCGGGGGATACTCGGCTCACGAAGCGATAAACTCATCTTT. Amino acids: CALGVFSRSRGILGSRSDKLIF.

This clone has just a few counts. With only one base between it and a far larger clone, this is likely a read error. The same CDR3 is also encoded by other DNA sequences in this sample. No J gene was called, and the V gene is TRDV1; the table's D call of TRDD3 was not tested on the DNA. The CDR3 spans 19 residues. Germline V lookup: CDR1 TSWWSYY, CDR2 QGS. The DNA for the CDR3 is TGTGCTCTTGGGTCATTCGCCCCCCTACTGGGGCGACCTCGTTTTAAGCTCATCTTT. It yields the protein CALGSFAPLLGRPRFKLIF.

This clone has only a few counts. This sequence is one base from a far larger clone and is likely a read error. The same CDR3 is also encoded by other DNA sequences in this sample. The chain links TRDV2 to TRDJ1, with D possibly being TRDD2 (7 bases). TCRdb gives no J gene; it was assigned here by matching the DNA to germline. CDR3 length: 30 residues. Germline CDR1 reads GEAIGNYY; CDR2 reads EKD. The CDR3 region has the DNA TGTGCCTGCGACACCCCTCGTAGTATTCCTACTGGAGTCTGGGGATCCCCCGTATTGGCCCTCTCATATCCCACCGATAAACTCATCTTT. The encoded protein is CACDTPRSIPTGVWGSPVLALSYPTDKLIF.

There are a few counts of this clone. TCRdb's protein, taken from a much larger clone, differs from this DNA's translation at residue 12, likely owing to a read error; the protein displayed comes from the DNA. J is TRDJ1 and V is TRDV3, with 8 nucleotides matching TRDD3. The J gene, left out of TCRdb, was set here by checking the DNA against germline. J was trimmed by 5 bases and V by 4 bases; bases with no gene match: 33. Looked up from germline, CDR1 is TVYSNPD and CDR2 is GDNSRS (reference sequence). The CDR3 runs 21 residues. CDR3 region: CASAKGAYWGATRPLKDKLIF. The CDR3 bases are TGTGCCTCTGCAAAGGGGGCGTACTGGGGGGCCACTCGCCCCCTCAAGGATAAACTCATCTTT.

Notes on this clone: This DNA translates differently at residue 4 from the TCRdb protein, which is that of a much larger clone; a read error is likely, and the protein shown is the DNA's own translation. V gene TRDV1 combines with J gene TRDJ1, with 8 bases that match TRDD3. TCRdb leaves out the J gene; it was filled in here by matching the DNA to germline. This CDR3 has 21 amino acids. The V gene's germline CDR1 is TSWWSYY and CDR2 QGS. V shed 7 bases and J 0 bases; nucleotides not matched to a gene: 25. In DNA form, the CDR3 reads TGTGCTCTTGAGTCACGGTTAAAGGGACAACTACTGGGGGCGTACACCGATAAACTCATCTTT. Protein sequence: CALESRLKGQLLGAYTDKLIF.

Comments on this clone: The translation of this DNA and the TCRdb protein of a much larger clone differ at residue 5, probably owing to a read error; the protein shown here is translated from the DNA. V is TRDV2 and J is TRDJ1, with unresolved D. No J gene is reported in TCRdb; it was inferred here by comparing the DNA with germline. Germline V gives CDR1 GEAIGNYY, CDR2 EKD. Trimming cost V 3 bases and J 0 bases, with 10 bases left between them. The CDR3 is 14 residues long. The CDR3 DNA follows: TGTGCCTGTGACTTCTTACTTAACACCGATAAACTCATCTTT. Translated, it gives CACDFLLNTDKLIF.

This clone has only a few counts. Since a far larger clone is one base different, this is likely a read error. Other DNA sequences in this sample translate to the same CDR3. As DNA, the CDR3 is TGTGCCTGTGACACCGCCCCGGCACGTGGAGTGGGGGATACGACCTACCTGCCTGGTAAACTCATCTTT. Translating it yields CACDTAPARGVGDTTYLPGKLIF. The chain couples TRDV2 to TRDJ1; TRDD3 agrees at 11 bases. Assignment of the J gene here rests on matching the DNA to germline, because TCRdb gives none. J was trimmed by 7 bases and V by 0 bases; bases with no gene match: 30. The CDR3 extends over 23 amino acids. The germline V gene encodes CDR1 GEAIGNYY and CDR2 EKD.

Comments on this clone: The protein recorded in TCRdb matches a much larger clone and deviates from this DNA's translation at residue 5, suggesting a read error; the protein here is obtained by translating the DNA. V usage is TRDV1 and J usage is TRDJ4; D possibly uses TRDD1 or TRDD3 (5 bases each). The J gene, not given by TCRdb, was assigned here from a germline match of the nucleotide sequence. V was cut by 4 bases and J by 3 bases, with 42 bases left in between. This CDR3 is 23 amino acids long. CDR1 is TSWWSYY, CDR2 QGS, per germline. The CDR3 region has the DNA TGTGCTCTTGGGGGACTAATTAGTAGCCCAATATACGAAATCTGGGATTTGACGGGACCCCTGATCTTT. Translated, it gives CALGGLISSPIYEIWDLTGPLIF.